This T cell receptor beta chain emerged from a study of blood T cell repertoires in COVID-19 (dated by TCRdb to the early 2020s). With respect to the entire study: Samples covering the acute and convalescent phases of COVID-19 were provided by collaborators in the United States, Italy and Spain. The samples were drawn from two sources: the first 160 participants of the ongoing ImmuneRACE study, and 1,254 subjects contributed by 6 global collaborators. Where available, HLA class I and class II types were taken from metadata supplied by the sample provider and were not determined by assay-based typing. The repertoires were released in a freely available public database meant as a resource for research on the immune response to SARS-CoV-2. The dataset comprised deeply sampled blood TCRbeta repertoires from subjects exposed to, actively infected with, or recovered from COVID-19. The prospective study material was composed of cDNA or gDNA derived from T cells, B-cell-depleted T cells, or PBMCs. Sample metadata almost always included a de-identified subject ID, COVID-19 status, age in years and sex. The paper as a whole reports these results and caveats: The quantity of clinical and demographic metadata differed by source and by participant and was supplied without curation.

The collaborating institutions used their own protocols to collect whole blood in K2EDTA tubes. For TCRbeta analysis, collaborators shipped samples as frozen whole blood, isolated PBMCs, or DNA extracted from either of those sample types. A word on this clone: The specificity of this receptor is unknown. Base-call qualities are not available, and no considerably larger clone is one nucleotide away.

The CDR3 holds 12 amino acids from the cysteine to the phenylalanine. CDR3 DNA is the only sequence kept; it has 36 bases, read in frame from the first base. CDR1 and CDR2, per the germline V gene, are SGHNT and YENEEA. A distance of 8 bases separates the germline ends of V and J, which lose 5 bases and 4 bases respectively. TCRbeta CDR3 regions were amplified from genomic DNA by means of the immunoSEQ Assay, a bias-controlled multiplex PCR. For the original study's pipeline: The number of nucleated cells in each sample was estimated from the amplification of reference gene primers within the assay. Sequence reads were collapsed and filtered to measure the absolute abundance of every unique TCRbeta CDR3 rearrangement. For each sample, productive Simpson clonality was calculated as the square root of Simpson's diversity index across productive rearrangements. The immuneACCESS repertoire file appears here via TCRdb, limited to in-frame rearrangements. These files lack a portion of the clones; in checked studies, under half of the deficit traces to unresolved V genes, and the cause of the others is not known. For V, J and clone size, that table is used; D and trimming come from the DNA. The sample table contains some 150,000 clones; only one count was recorded for about nine tenths of them. The ten largest clones capture approximately 1.4% of the sample.

This receptor was identified in a woman aged 45-60 years with acute or convalescent COVID-19. Sequencing used peripheral blood. The V gene is TRBV11-3 and the J gene is TRBJ1-2; the D gene is perhaps TRBD1, from 5 matching bases. The CDR3 has the sequence CASSPGGYGYTF. The sequence in DNA is TGTGCCAGCAGCCCCGGGGGCTATGGCTACACCTTC.